This TCR beta chain was identified during a study of T cell repertoires in cytomegalovirus infection. At the level of the study: In public TCR beta signatures, there were indications of both CMV infection and matching HLA type.

TCRdb ran MiXCR on the reads and lists one entry per CDR3 protein. The table records fewer than 350,000 distinct CDR3 sequences, around a tenth of them present only once. This clonotype was observed a few times. Its specificity is not known. The CDR3 totals 17 residues. The V gene's germline CDR1 is MNHEY and CDR2 SVGAGI. The trim removed 6 bases at V and 5 bases at J, leaving 17 bases unmatched. Study observations and caveats: CMV-specific TCR beta clonotypes restricted by HLA-C were the ones dominating the ex vivo response.

This sequence joins TRBV6-5 and TRBJ2-7; 9 bases align to TRBD1. Input material: PBMCs. The origin of this receptor is a human donor in good health (CMV status not recorded). Some clones in this sample may be carry-over from other donors' samples. The CDR3: CASSPLIPTGGRNEQYF. CDR3 DNA: TGTGCCAGCAGCCCCTTGATCCCGACAGGGGGTAGAAACGAGCAGTACTTC.